This T cell receptor beta chain was sequenced for a study of blood T cell repertoires in COVID-19. Study overall: COVID-19 samples collected from the United States, Italy and Spain covered acute and convalescent phases. Nucleic acid was either cDNA or gDNA, and it came from T cells, B-cell-depleted T cells, or PBMCs.

The germline gives CDR1 MDHEN, CDR2 SYDVKM. The CDR3 contains 13 residues. The ends were cut back, 3 bases at V and 4 bases at J, with 7 bases in the middle. Here immunoSEQ multiplex PCR was the method, and the copy in TCRdb shows in-frame clones only, minus some. The sample lists 50,000 to 75,000 clones, roughly nine tenths occurring once. Sequencing used peripheral blood. This clonotype was obtained from a man older than 75 in a cohort sampled during active COVID-19. The J gene is TRBJ1-5, the V gene TRBV28; D might be TRBD1 (6 bases). DNA of the CDR3: TGTGCCAGCAGTTTTGGACAGAATCAGCCCCAGCATTTT. It is translated as CASSFGQNQPQHF.